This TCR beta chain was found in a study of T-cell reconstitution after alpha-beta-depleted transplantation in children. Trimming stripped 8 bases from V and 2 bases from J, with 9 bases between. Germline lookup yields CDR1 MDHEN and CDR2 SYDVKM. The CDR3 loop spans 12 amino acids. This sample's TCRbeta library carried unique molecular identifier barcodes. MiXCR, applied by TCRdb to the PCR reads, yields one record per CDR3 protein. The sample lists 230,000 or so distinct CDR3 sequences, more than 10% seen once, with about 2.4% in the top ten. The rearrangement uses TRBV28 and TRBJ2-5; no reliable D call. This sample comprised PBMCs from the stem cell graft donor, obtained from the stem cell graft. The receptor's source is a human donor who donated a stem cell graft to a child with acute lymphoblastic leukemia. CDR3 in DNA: TGTGCCAGCTCCTCGGAACAAGAGACCCAGTACTTC. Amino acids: CASSSEQETQYF.